One T cell receptor beta chain is described in this entry. Its target antigen remains unknown. Base qualities are missing; no much larger clone stands one base away. In the germline V gene, CDR1 corresponds to MDHEN and CDR2 to SYDVKM. The V and J ends are trimmed by 4 bases and 8 bases, leaving 11 bases between them. From the cysteine up to the phenylalanine, the CDR3 has a length of 12 residues. Only CDR3 DNA is held: 36 bases, read in frame from base 1. The data originate from a study of CXCR4 blockade with PD-1 therapy in pancreatic cancer (dated by TCRdb to between 2017 and 2020). Looking at the study overall: The study combined multiplex immunohistochemistry and TCRbeta immunosequencing of resected pancreatic ductal adenocarcinoma with ex vivo slice culture testing PD-1 and CXCR4 blockade. Two geographically distinct regions were TCR-sequenced from each of several tumors to assess intratumoral heterogeneity.

What the work shows at the level of the full study, not this receptor alone: A strong correlation was found between the frequency of an amino acid clone and the number of distinct nucleotide rearrangements encoding that clone, which suggests convergent selection driven by common tumor antigens. Because only TCRbeta chains were sequenced, true antigen-specificity overlap among convergent dominant clones remained unconfirmed while awaiting paired alpha-beta single-cell sequencing. Tumors showed clonal expansion, with mean productive clonality about 0.14 versus 0.054 in healthy blood, but clonality did not correlate with survival.

The archived tumor blocks were obtained from patients to whom no neoadjuvant therapy had been administered before resection. In the preserved-tissue arm of the study, roughly 30 surgical resection samples from approximately 25 previously untreated pancreatic ductal adenocarcinoma patients were used. For the resection arm, ten 5-micron curls of FFPE tumor adjacent to the multiplex immunohistochemistry slide were used for DNA extraction. The immunoSEQ Assay at Adaptive Biotechnologies was used to immunosequence TCRbeta CDR3 regions from the extracted DNA. For the original study's pipeline: To measure the absolute abundance of each unique TCRbeta CDR3, the sequences were collapsed and filtered. Clonality, calculated using only productive in-frame rearrangements, was defined as 1 minus Pielou's evenness. Regional overlap tracked the top 100 nucleotide rearrangements across paired samples, with Morisita index comparing paired versus unrelated samples. Convergence of nucleotide rearrangements onto identical amino acid sequences was assessed with the immunoSEQ Rearrangement Details tool. The immuneACCESS repertoire file appears here via TCRdb, limited to in-frame rearrangements. These files lack a portion of the clones; in checked studies, under half of the deficit traces to unresolved V genes, and the cause of the others is not known. D and trimming were read from the DNA, whereas the V and J calls and clone size are those reported in that table. The sample table contains approximately 17,000 clones; only one count was recorded for around 72% of them. The leading ten clones occupy about 5.5% of the sample.

Here the chain combines TRBV28 and TRBJ1-1; the D region possibly corresponds to TRBD1 (6 bases align). Sequenced input: tumor tissue. This clonotype originated in a human donor with pancreatic ductal adenocarcinoma. The nucleotide sequence reads as follows: TGTGCCAGCAGTTCAGGGGAGGGGGAAGCTTTCTTT. Its protein product is CASSSGEGEAFF.